This TCR beta chain was captured in a study of cytomegalovirus exposure and HLA in healthy donors (dated by TCRdb to about 2017). A note on the overall study: An earlier analysis of several hundred of the donors reported approximately 280 Gb of sequence data and roughly 120 million unique TCR beta sequences obtained from about 170 million T cells. About 320 gigabases of sequencing data and 70 million to 100 million unique TCR sequences were included in an early release covering roughly 600 HLA-typed donors. The genetic ancestry cluster associated with self-reported Caucasian donors included 81% of the 398 genotyped donors. The study was designed to test whether signatures of past pathogen exposure could be identified by cataloging public T cell receptors. The study used immunosequencing to profile the T cell repertoires of under 700 subjects and linked those repertoires to cytomegalovirus serostatus. Along with the approximately 600-subject first cohort, a separate validation cohort of over a hundred different subjects was used. High-throughput TCR immunosequencing, statistical association of individual TCRs with disease status, and machine learning were combined to predict cytomegalovirus infection status. In a later analysis, previously published TCR beta repertoires from fewer than 750 donors were re-analyzed and high-resolution HLA genotyping was added so that TCR occurrence patterns could be studied. Rather than using new phenotypic data, the later analysis identified candidate immune exposures from TCR beta sequences and from how often those sequences occurred across donors. An earlier analysis of about 600 of the donors used high-throughput TCR beta sequencing to judge whether each TCR beta V gene segment behaved as functional or pseudogenic. Donor age, sex, ethnicity and CMV serostatus were compiled alongside the repertoire data. Genome-wide SNP genotypes for about 65% of the 666 donors were used in a later genetic analysis, which treated that subset as a discovery cohort. All discovery cohort repertoires had been generated using a single sequencing platform. HLA typing included class I and class II loci at four-digit resolution. The number of donors typed differed by locus, with about 620-630 for A, B, C, DRB1 and DQB1, around 500 for DQA1, nearly 610 for DPA1, and around 430 for DPB1. About five DR-DQ haplotypes were treated as single units for association and clustering because of strong linkage in the cohort. Among 350 to 400 genotyped donors of the cohort, an average of roughly 240,000 unique TCR beta nucleotide sequences were sequenced per donor, approximately 20% of them non-productive. Results and caveats for the whole study, not just this receptor: At a false discovery rate of 0.05, a later analysis linked around 15,000 TCR beta sequences to specific HLA alleles. In the study, around 150 TCR beta chains were listed as associated with cytomegalovirus. Some IMGT-functional V segments, including TRBV6-2 and TRBV6-3, could not be told apart with the 87-base-pair reads, so those segments were excluded. A later analysis reported that several top co-occurrence clusters appeared linked to parvovirus B19, influenza, CMV and Epstein-Barr virus. A cluster of highly shared sequence variants was judged likely to represent a technical artifact of the sequencing pipeline. Linkage disequilibrium might explain the correlated functional status among segregating V segments, but an unknown experimental factor could not be ruled out. Broadly in line with IMGT annotations, most TCR beta V segments showed up in productive rearrangements about 90% or about 30% of the time in an earlier analysis of around 600 of the donors. Cytomegalovirus status was reported to be diagnosed by the classifier with high specificity and sensitivity in both the original and validation cohorts. A further reported finding was that TCR beta sequences accurately predicted the HLA-A and HLA-B alleles for most subjects in the first cohort. While some public TCRs were present in many individuals, most TCR sequences turned up only very rarely across donors. In a later analysis, most CMV-associated TCR beta chains were found to appear HLA-restricted, with HLA associations seemingly driven largely by CMV exposure. Assigning TCR associations to individual alleles was difficult when HLA alleles, especially DR and DQ, strongly co-occurred. In a later genetic analysis, fewer N-insertions in productive TCRs were reported among donors in an Asian-associated ancestry cluster than the roughly 700-donor mean. In a later genetic analysis, a missense DCLRE1C variant was associated with V-gene and J-gene trimming of TCR beta chains, and the association was replicated in an independent cohort. Because HLA typing was missing for some donors at each locus, association tests included only the typed subset. Because counts were too low, about 15 rarely observed V segments, including chromosome 9 orphons, were left out of the earlier analysis of about 500 of the donors. A few of the identified cytomegalovirus-associated TCR beta chains were confirmed in vitro to be specific for cytomegalovirus antigens. CMV serostatus was the only immune exposure information available for the cohort. In a later analysis, HLA-associated TCR beta chains were found to be more clonally expanded and to have lower generation probabilities than equally common non-associated chains. It was suggested by the authors that the approach could potentially be generalized to other disease states and immunological phenotypes. Presence/absence analyses assumed roughly uniform sequencing depth across donors, an assumption that may not hold. According to a later analysis, TCR association rates differed among HLA loci, with DRB1 alleles showing the most associated TCRs and HLA-C alleles showing the fewest. In this cohort, only TCR beta chains were sequenced, and detectable features were limited by the absence of alpha or paired-chain data.

Ends trimmed: V by 4 bases, J by 7 bases; bases unmatched to a gene: 5. The germline V gene sets CDR1 to MNHEY and CDR2 to SVGAGI. Counted from cysteine to phenylalanine, this CDR3 has 13 amino acids. CDR3 DNA is the only sequence kept; it has 39 bases, read in frame from the first base. The cohort was made up of several hundred healthy bone marrow donors. At the time of sampling, every cohort member was nominally healthy, though immune exposures that went unrecorded were likely present. The donor tested CMV seropositive, placing the donor among the roughly 300 seropositive members of the cohort. Each donor provided a peripheral blood sample, and peripheral blood mononuclear cells were used for TCR beta sequencing. The Qiagen DNeasy Blood Extraction Kit was used to extract genomic DNA from the blood cell samples. Library generation was performed with the immunoSEQ multiplex PCR assay. A mixture of 60 forward primers for TCR Vbeta segments and 13 reverse primers for TCR Jbeta segments was used in the multiplex PCR. The CDR3 region of rearranged TCR beta genes was amplified from genomic DNA by a multiplex PCR assay. The Illumina HiSeq System was used to sequence the amplified TCR beta libraries as 87-base-pair reads. The study's processing was this. A later analysis counted 75 million to 100 million unique TCR beta chains across the 500 to 850 repertoires, and 10 million to 12 million of these chains were shared by at least two donors. Raw reads were error-corrected and collapsed into unique sequences with a nearest-neighbor algorithm that merged closely related sequences to remove PCR and sequencing errors. CDR3 sequences were aligned to IMGT reference sequences to assign V, D and J gene segments. For a sequence to be retained, a match of at least six nucleotides to both a V gene segment and a J gene segment was required. A rearrangement counted as productive if the CDR3 had no stop codons and remained in frame with V and J, and every other rearrangement counted as non-productive. Following IMGT convention, CDR3 was defined as the stretch from the second conserved V-encoded cysteine up to the conserved J-encoded phenylalanine. Sequences without an unambiguous match to a single V gene segment were excluded from the earlier analysis of 500 to 700 of the donors. In an earlier analysis of roughly 600 of the donors, a V segment was called functional when productive rearrangements were above 56.7%, and segregating when the standard deviation between donors exceeded 5%. A statistical classification framework was developed to diagnose cytomegalovirus status using the catalog of TCR beta chain sequences. In a later analysis, TCR nucleotide sequences were compared against IMGT/GENE-DB human TR gene sequences so that V and J genes could be assigned. Using the TCRdist pipeline, a later analysis assigned CDR3 sequences along with most-parsimonious VDJ recombination scenarios. In a later analysis, every TCR beta chain was defined by the combination of its CDR3 amino acid sequence and its V-gene family, and reads without a unique V-gene family were dropped. As a way to deal with suspected cross-contamination and a sequencing artifact, a later analysis dropped approximately 590 nucleotide sequences that were highly shared and had low generation probability. In a later analysis, a clonal expansion index for each public chain was calculated from normalized within-repertoire ranks of inferred template counts. A later analysis computed generation probabilities with a VDJ recombination model fitted to out-of-frame rearrangements, and checked the results against IGoR. Hypergeometric tests were used in a later analysis to score TCR-TCR, TCR-HLA and TCR-CMV co-occurrence, with a repertoire-size bias correction applied to the TCR pairs. A later analysis estimated false discovery rates by permuting HLA or CMV assignments 20 times. A later analysis grouped co-occurring TCRs with DBSCAN, adding TCRdist sequence similarity when clustering within HLA-allele-positive subsets. Repertoires with fewer than 30,000 or more than 120,000 public chains were left out of co-occurrence clustering, as were a handful of repertoires with anomalous nucleotide sharing. TCRdb took this table from immuneACCESS and kept in-frame rearrangements with V and J called. Such tables lack part of the clones; where checked against another copy, unresolved V genes explain under half of the gap, and the rest is unexplained. V and J calls and clone size are copied from that table; D and trimming were computed from the DNA. The sample table on file contains under 70,000 clones. Of the sample, roughly 9% falls within the top ten clones.

As regards this clone: Its antigen is currently not known.

The V and J genes are TRBV6-5 and TRBJ2-3; TRBD2 agrees with 7 junctional bases. The TCR sequence derives from a man aged 50-59 years in good health and CMV-seropositive. What was sequenced was PBMCs. CDR3 sequence: CASSSQGLYTQYF. Read as DNA, the sequence is TGTGCCAGCAGTTCCCAGGGACTATATACGCAGTATTTT.